One sample yielded the 9 T cell receptor beta chains listed below, sequenced in a study of graft-versus-host responses after intestinal transplantation. Only in-frame clones appear in the TCRdb table, and some are missing; sequencing was by immunoSEQ multiplex PCR. The sample consists of nearly 100,000 clones, more than 80% of them appearing once. Sequenced material: PBMCs, taken roughly 450 days after intestinal transplant. The receptors derive from a human patient who received an intestinal transplant, so some T cells may come from the graft donor.

The CDR3 protein is CASSLDRDEQYF. In nucleotides, the CDR3 is TGTGCCAGCTCGCTGGACAGGGACGAGCAGTACTTC. The chain recombines TRBV18 with TRBJ2-7; 8 bases fit TRBD1. Germline V gives CDR1 KGHSH, CDR2 LQKENI. The CDR3 totals 12 residues. V shed 6 bases and J 5 bases; nucleotides not matched to a gene: 3. The variable domain in full, with the rest retrieved from reference TRBV18 and TRBJ2-7, is NAGVMQNPRHLVRRRGQEARLRCSPMKGHSHVYWYRQLPEEGLKFMVYLQKENIIDESGMPKERFSAEFPKEGPSILRIQQVVRGDSAAYFCASSLDRDEQYFGPGTRLTVT.

The rearrangement joins TRBV6-4 to TRBJ2-3; D not resolved. Looked up from germline, CDR1 is MRHNA and CDR2 is SNTAGT. The V end was cut by 0 bases, the J end by 6 bases, with 10 bases between. This CDR3 is built from 14 residues. The DNA for the CDR3 is TGTGCCAGCAGTGACTCGCCCTCTGGGGATACGCAGTATTTT. Residues: CASSDSPSGDTQYF.

The CDR3 sequence: CASSTRRGGDNEQFF. The CDR3 DNA reads TGTGCCAGCAGTACCCGTCGGGGCGGGGACAATGAGCAGTTCTTC. The chain is built from TRBV6-5 and TRBJ2-1; maybe TRBD2 (6 bases). Germline-derived CDR1 and CDR2 are MNHEY and SVGAGI. The CDR3 is 15 residues long. The ends were cut back, 5 bases at V and 5 bases at J, with 16 bases in the middle.

This chain links TRBV4-2 with TRBJ1-1; no clear D gene. The V gene's germline CDR1 is LGHNA and CDR2 YNFKEQ. V was cut by 2 bases and J by 1 base, with 5 bases left in between. CDR3 length: 13 residues. The CDR3 region is CASSQTGNTEAFF. Here the CDR3 DNA reads TGTGCCAGCAGCCAAACCGGGAACACTGAAGCTTTCTTT.

V is TRBV9 and J is TRBJ2-2, with D hard to call. Germline loops: CDR1 SGDLS, CDR2 YYNGEE. Trimming took 0 bases from V and 6 from J, leaving 9 bases between them. There are 14 residues in the CDR3. The CDR3 DNA sequence: TGTGCCAGCAGCGTAGCCCCCCTGGCCGGGGAGCTGTTTTTT. Encoded protein: CASSVAPLAGELFF.

This chain joins TRBV19 and TRBJ1-1; possibly TRBD1 for D (6 bases). The CDR3 covers 16 residues. From germline, CDR1 is LNHDA and CDR2 SQIVND (reference sequence). The V gene lost 1 base and the J gene lost 8 bases, with 20 bases spanning the gap. The CDR3 sequence: CASSIVRGDRGGEAFF. CDR3 nucleotide sequence: TGTGCCAGTAGTATAGTCAGGGGCGACCGGGGTGGGGAAGCTTTCTTT.

This chain uses TRBV6-5 with TRBJ1-1; 7 positions agree with TRBD1. The junction had 3 bases not matched to a gene; V was cut back by 7 bases and J by 4 bases. The CDR3 covers 12 residues. Looked up from germline, CDR1 is MNHEY and CDR2 is SVGAGI. The CDR3 loop is CASTSGGTEAFF. CDR3 DNA sequence: TGTGCCAGCACCTCAGGGGGCACTGAAGCTTTCTTT.

The chain is built from TRBV11-2 and TRBJ2-7, with 8 bases that match TRBD1. J lost 2 bases, V lost 10 bases, and 4 bases had no gene match. Germline CDR1 and CDR2: SGHAT and FQNNGV. The CDR3 contains 12 residues. CDR3 sequence (DNA): TGTGCCACCGGACAGGGTACCTACGAGCAGTACTTC. Its protein is CATGQGTYEQYF. The full variable domain, rest sourced from reference TRBV11-2 and TRBJ2-7, is EAGVAQSPRYKIIEKRQSVAFWCNPISGHATLYWYQQILGQGPKLLIQFQNNGVVDDSQLPKDRFSAERLKGVDSTLKIQPAKLEDSAVYLCATGQGTYEQYFGPGTRLTVT.

The chain uses TRBV10-3 and TRBJ2-3; D might be TRBD1 (6 bases). Trimming took off 0 bases at V and 0 bases at J, with 16 bases between the two ends. The germline CDR1 and CDR2 sequences are ENHRY and SYGVKD. The CDR3 runs 18 residues. The CDR3 nucleotides read TGTGCCATCAGTGAGTCGATTTGGGGGCAGTCTAGCACAGATACGCAGTATTTT. It codes for CAISESIWGQSSTDTQYF.